This T cell receptor beta chain comes out of a study of blood T cell repertoires in COVID-19. Germline V gene data show CDR1 as SEHNR and CDR2 as FQNEAQ (reference sequence). Trimming took 1 base from V and 0 from J; bases not matched to a gene: 0. CDR3 length: 16 residues. Clones were sequenced by immunoSEQ multiplex PCR, and TCRdb holds only the in-frame ones, with some missing. Among about 24,000 clones listed, roughly 87% were seen once. The origin of this receptor is a man between 65 and 85 years old with acute or convalescent COVID-19. This sequence joins TRBV7-9 and TRBJ2-3; TRBD2 matches at 11 bases. What was sequenced was peripheral blood. In DNA form, the CDR3 reads TGTGCCAGCAGCTTAGGACTAGCGGGGAGCACAGATACGCAGTATTTT. Translated, it gives CASSLGLAGSTDTQYF.